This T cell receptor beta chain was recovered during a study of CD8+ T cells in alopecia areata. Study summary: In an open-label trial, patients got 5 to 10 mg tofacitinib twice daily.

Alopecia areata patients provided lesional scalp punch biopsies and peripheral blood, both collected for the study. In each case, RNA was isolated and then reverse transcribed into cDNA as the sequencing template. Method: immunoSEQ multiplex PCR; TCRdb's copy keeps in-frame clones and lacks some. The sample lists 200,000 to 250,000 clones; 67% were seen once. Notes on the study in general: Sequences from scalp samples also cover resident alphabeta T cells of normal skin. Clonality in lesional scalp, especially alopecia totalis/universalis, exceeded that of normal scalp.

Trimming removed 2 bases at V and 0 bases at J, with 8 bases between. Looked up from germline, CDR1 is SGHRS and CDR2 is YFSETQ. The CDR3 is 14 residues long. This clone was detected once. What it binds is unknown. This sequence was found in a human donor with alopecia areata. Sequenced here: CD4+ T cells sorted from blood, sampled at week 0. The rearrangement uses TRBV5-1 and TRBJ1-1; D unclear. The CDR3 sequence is CASSLVQMNTEAFF. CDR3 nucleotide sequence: TGCGCCAGCAGCTTAGTGCAGATGAACACTGAAGCTTTCTTT.